The clone carrying this TCR beta chain has more than one count but fewer than ten. Per the study methods: Amplification from reference gene primers served as the basis for estimated nucleated cell counts. Method: immunoSEQ multiplex PCR; TCRdb's copy keeps in-frame clones and lacks some. Clone size and the V and J calls come from that table; the DNA yielded D and trimming. The table shows 200,000 to 300,000 clones, with 86% occurring only once. Germline lookup yields CDR1 MNHEY and CDR2 SMNVEV (reference sequence). Deletions cut 6 bases from V and 3 bases from J, with 14 bases between. This CDR3 has 14 residues. This entry belongs to a study of blood T cell repertoires in COVID-19. Study information: The United States, Italy and Spain were the sources of the acute and convalescent COVID-19 samples. T cells, B-cell-depleted T cells, or PBMCs provided the cDNA or gDNA that served as material.

The source of this sequence is a young man with active or convalescent COVID-19. The chain has TRBV27 and TRBJ1-2, with D perhaps matching TRBD1 (6 bases). The source material was peripheral blood. The DNA of the CDR3 is TGTGCCAGCAGAATCCAAAAGGGGGACTATGGCTACACCTTC. This gives the protein CASRIQKGDYGYTF.